This T cell receptor beta chain was recovered during a study of beta chain features in type 1 diabetes. Findings and limits, study-wide: There was a moderate but significant shortening of TCRB CDR3s in all four CD4+ subsets of Type 1 diabetes patients. Relative to healthy donors, patients appeared to have naive, central memory and Treg TCRB repertoires that were more similar.

Germline V gene sequence: CDR1 LNHDA, CDR2 SQIVND (reference sequence). There are 15 residues in the CDR3. Trimming took off 6 bases at V and 1 base at J, with 13 bases between the two ends. A single heparinised blood sample, averaging approximately 100 mL, was obtained per donor. The authors sorted CD4+ naive, central memory, regulatory and stem cell-like memory cells via CD45RO/CCR7/CD25/CD127/CD95/CD27. Only one count was recorded for this clone. Its antigen is undetermined. Expressed TCRB transcripts got sequenced, as all isolated RNA was reverse transcribed. Assay: immunoSEQ multiplex PCR; the TCRdb copy retains only in-frame clones and omits some. The repertoire includes more than 55,000 clones, around 50% of them detected once, and 2% to 3% sits in the top ten.

This sequence joins TRBV19 and TRBJ1-5, with a tentative D call TRBD1 (6 bases). The source is a woman aged 40 to 55 with type 1 diabetes. Input material: Tregs from blood. As DNA, the CDR3 is TGTGCCAGTAGCGCCAGGGGTGGAAGCAATCAGCCCCAGCATTTT. Its protein is CASSARGGSNQPQHF.